The rows below give T cell receptor beta chains drawn from one sample of a study of cytomegalovirus exposure and HLA in healthy donors. The table came from immunoSEQ multiplex PCR; TCRdb's copy has only in-frame clones and leaves some out. Of 130,000 or so clones in the sample, around four fifths are singletons; the top ten hold 5% to 5.5%. Specimen: PBMCs. These receptors were taken from a man aged 30-40 years in good health and CMV-seronegative. The CDR3 runs from the conserved cysteine through the conserved F or W. The D gene is left open where the match is weak. Not all rows give a size; the values are once, few, many and, for expanded clones, a class.

D	size	V	J	length	DNA	CDR3
.	.	TRBV12-5	TRBJ2-5	15	TGTGCTAGTGGTTCCCCCAGGGGCGCCGAAGAGACCCAGTACTTC	CASGSPRGAEETQYF
TRBD2	.	TRBV5-4	TRBJ2-3	15	TGTGCCAGCAGCTTGCGGGGGGGCGCGGGAGATACGCAGTATTTT	CASSLRGGAGDTQYF
.	.	TRBV2	TRBJ1-2	14	TGTGCCAGCCCCCTGGAGGGCAGCTTATATGGCTACACCTTC	CASPLEGSLYGYTF
.	.	TRBV28	TRBJ2-1	15	TGTGCCAGCCGCCCCGTGCGGGGTCTATACAATGAGCAGTTCTTC	CASRPVRGLYNEQFF
TRBD1	few	TRBV15	TRBJ2-5	15	TGTGCCACCAGCCCGGGGACAGGGGGTGGGCAGACCCAGTACTTC	CATSPGTGGGQTQYF
.	.	TRBV5-4	TRBJ1-1	14	TGTGCCAGCAGCCGTACCAGGTTGAACACTGAAGCTTTCTTT	CASSRTRLNTEAFF
TRBD1	.	TRBV9	TRBJ1-5	11	TGTGCCAGCAGCGTGGACAGGGACGAGCATTTT	CASSVDRDEHF
TRBD1	.	TRBV2	TRBJ2-7	15	TGTGCCAGCACCCTCGGGGGGACAGGGCAACACGAGCAGTACTTC	CASTLGGTGQHEQYF
TRBD1	.	TRBV6-1	TRBJ2-3	15	TGTGCCAGCAGTTTTGGACAGGGAAGCACAGATACGCAGTATTTT	CASSFGQGSTDTQYF
TRBD1	.	TRBV7-9	TRBJ1-1	16	TGTGCCAGCAGCCGAATCGGACAGGGGATGAACACTGAAGCTTTCTTT	CASSRIGQGMNTEAFF
TRBD2	.	TRBV28	TRBJ2-3	15	TGTGCCAGCAGGGGGAGCGGGGCGCCCGGAGATACGCAGTATTTT	CASRGSGAPGDTQYF
TRBD1	.	TRBV28	TRBJ2-7	14	TGTGCCAGCAGTTTACCACAGGGGGCCCACGGGCAGTACTTC	CASSLPQGAHGQYF
.	.	TRBV5-1	TRBJ1-2	14	TGCGCCACCTCTAACGGGGAACGGAGCTATGGCTACACCTTC	CATSNGERSYGYTF
.	once	TRBV5-1	TRBJ1-3	16	TGCGCCAGCAGCTTGGGACAGGCTAACTCTGGAAACACCATATATTTT	CASSLGQANSGNTIYF
.	.	TRBV6-5	TRBJ2-5	13	TGTGCCAGCAGTTACGCAGGGTGGGAGACCCAGTACTTC	CASSYAGWETQYF
TRBD1	.	TRBV15	TRBJ2-3	16	TGTGCCACCAGCAGAGATTGGTCACAGGGGACAGATACGCAGTATTTT	CATSRDWSQGTDTQYF
.	.	TRBV10-3	TRBJ2-1	14	TGTGCCATCAGGCCGGGGTTCTCCTACAATGAGCAGTTCTTC	CAIRPGFSYNEQFF
TRBD2	.	TRBV28	TRBJ2-1	14	TGTGCCAGCAACGGACTAGCGGGATACAATGAGCAGTTCTTC	CASNGLAGYNEQFF
TRBD1	.	TRBV27	TRBJ2-7	14	TGTGCCAGCAGTTGGTCGGGACAGGGATACGAGCAGTACTTC	CASSWSGQGYEQYF
TRBD2	few	TRBV7-2	TRBJ2-7	14	TGTGCCAGCAGCTTTAGCGGGATGACCTACGAGCAGTACTTC	CASSFSGMTYEQYF
TRBD2	.	TRBV2	TRBJ2-1	14	TGTGCCAGCACCGGGACTAGCGGGGGCAATGAGCAGTTCTTC	CASTGTSGGNEQFF
TRBD1	.	TRBV27	TRBJ1-2	14	TGTGCCAGCAGCCATCGACAGGGGCCCGATGGCTACACCTTC	CASSHRQGPDGYTF
.	.	TRBV29-1	TRBJ2-3	13	TGCAGCGTAAAAGGCGGGAGCACAGATACGCAGTATTTT	CSVKGGSTDTQYF
.	few	TRBV2	TRBJ2-7	14	TGTGCCAGCAGTGGTTTAACTGCTATCTACGAGCAGTACTTC	CASSGLTAIYEQYF
.	.	TRBV9	TRBJ1-3	15	TGTGCCAGCAGCTACACACCCGCCTCTGGAAACACCATATATTTT	CASSYTPASGNTIYF
TRBD1	.	TRBV6-5	TRBJ2-1	15	TGTGCCTGCAGTCCCGGGACAGCCTCCTACAATGAGCAGTTCTTC	CACSPGTASYNEQFF
.	few	TRBV12-5	TRBJ1-1	16	TGTGCTAGTGGTTTGGTACGAGGGTTAAAGAACACTGAAGCTTTCTTT	CASGLVRGLKNTEAFF
TRBD1	.	TRBV5-1	TRBJ1-4	14	TGCGCCAGCAGCTTCGGGACAGGGAAGGAAAAACTGTTTTTT	CASSFGTGKEKLFF
TRBD2	.	TRBV2	TRBJ2-3	14	TGTGCCAGCAGCGTTGGGACTAGCGGACATACGCAGTATTTT	CASSVGTSGHTQYF
.	.	TRBV28	TRBJ1-1	15	TGTGCCAGCAGTTTGGGTTCGGCGGGGAACACTGAAGCTTTCTTT	CASSLGSAGNTEAFF
TRBD1	.	TRBV29-1	TRBJ2-3	13	TGCAGCGTACGGGACAGCGCTACAGATACGCAGTATTTT	CSVRDSATDTQYF
.	few	TRBV23-1	TRBJ2-7	16	TGCGCCAGCAGTCAATATTGGTTAGGTCACTACTACGAGCAGTACTTC	CASSQYWLGHYYEQYF
.	few	TRBV28	TRBJ2-5	16	TGTGCCAGCAGTTCTCGGAAGATTGAGGATTCGGAGACCCAGTACTTC	CASSSRKIEDSETQYF
TRBD2	few	TRBV28	TRBJ2-7	15	TGTGCCAGCCAGGGACTAGCGGGAGGTCTGTACGAGCAGTACTTC	CASQGLAGGLYEQYF
.	.	TRBV5-1	TRBJ1-5	13	TGCGCCAGCAGCTTGGGACAGAGACAGCCCCAGGATTTT	CASSLGQRQPQDF
.	.	TRBV7-9	TRBJ2-2	14	TGTGCCAGCAGCTTCTGGGGCTTTGACGGGGAGCTGTTTTTT	CASSFWGFDGELFF
.	.	TRBV4-3	TRBJ2-1	16	TGCGCCAGCAGCCAATTACGTTCATTCGGTTCCAATGAGCAGTTCTTC	CASSQLRSFGSNEQFF
.	few	TRBV6-5	TRBJ1-1	11	TGTGCCAGCACGGTTGGCACTGAAGCTTTCTTT	CASTVGTEAFF
TRBD2	.	TRBV9	TRBJ2-1	16	TGTGCCAGCAGCCCCGAGATTAGCGGGAGAGGGAATGAGCAGTTCTTC	CASSPEISGRGNEQFF